The 15 T cell receptor beta chains below all came from one sample that was sequenced in a study of blood T cell repertoires in COVID-19. Clones were read by immunoSEQ multiplex PCR, and TCRdb kept only the in-frame ones, dropping some. This sample carries around 450,000 clones, about 92% of them seen once, and the ten largest clones take 0.6%. The sample taken for sequencing was PBMCs or T cells enriched from blood (not recorded which). These receptors all come from a man younger than 35 who had recovered from COVID-19.

This clone was recorded only once. This chain links TRBV6-4 with TRBJ2-3; TRBD2 aligns across 8 bases. V lost 3 bases to trimming and J lost 5 bases; unmatched junction nucleotides: 10. There are 16 residues in the CDR3. Germline loops: CDR1 MRHNA, CDR2 SNTAGT. CDR3 in DNA: TGTGCCAGCAGTGAAGCGGGAGCGGGCGGAGTAGATACGCAGTATTTT. It codes for CASSEAGAGGVDTQYF.

The chain employs TRBV5-6 and TRBJ2-7; possibly TRBD1 for D (5 bases). Trimming took off 1 base at V and 4 bases at J, with 9 bases between the two ends. Germline lookup yields CDR1 SGHDT and CDR2 YYEEEE. CDR3 size: 13 residues. CDR3 nucleotide sequence: TGTGCCAGCAGCTTGACAGGAGAATACGAGCAGTACTTC. Its protein is CASSLTGEYEQYF.

The V and J genes are TRBV7-8 and TRBJ1-2; TRBD1 matches 7 bases. With 4 bases clipped from V and 6 bases from J, the junction kept 5 bases outside the gene matches. The CDR3 consists of 13 residues. CDR1 SGHVS and CDR2 FQNEAQ come from the germline V gene. The CDR3 sequence: CASSSGQLNGYTF. CDR3 DNA: TGTGCCAGCAGCTCGGGACAGCTGAATGGCTACACCTTC.

This chain uses TRBV7-9 with TRBJ2-3, with 7 bases fitting TRBD2. J gave up 3 bases and V 5 bases, and 8 bases lay outside the gene matches. The length of the CDR3 is 15 residues. The germline CDR1 and CDR2 sequences are SEHNR and FQNEAQ (reference sequence). For the CDR3, the DNA is TGTGCCAGCAGCCCCTCGTGGGGGGGGACAGATACGCAGTATTTT. This codes for CASSPSWGGTDTQYF.

The chain has TRBV4-1 and TRBJ1-3; no clear D gene. The V gene's germline CDR1 is MGHRA and CDR2 YSYEKL. The CDR3 totals 15 residues. V was pared by 1 base and J by 4 bases, with 11 bases between. The CDR3 loop is CASSQGRGNGNTIYF. The CDR3 region has the DNA TGCGCCAGCAGCCAAGGGCGAGGGAACGGAAACACCATATATTTT.

This chain connects TRBV9 to TRBJ2-1; weak D call: TRBD2 (5 bases). Trimming cost V 6 bases and J 0 bases, with 16 bases left between them. Germline V gene sequence: CDR1 SGDLS, CDR2 YYNGEE. This CDR3 region has 16 residues. CDR3 sequence: CASNNPPGSSYNEQFF. The CDR3 bases are TGTGCCAGCAACAACCCCCCGGGGAGCTCCTACAATGAGCAGTTCTTC.

V and J are TRBV27 and TRBJ1-6; 8 bases align to TRBD1. This CDR3 is 17 amino acids long. After removal of 5 bases from V and 8 bases from J, the junction contained 14 bases not matched to a gene. Germline-derived CDR1 and CDR2 are MNHEY and SMNVEV (reference sequence). The CDR3: CASSLPWTGYPYSPLHF. Written as DNA, the CDR3 is TGTGCCAGCAGTCTCCCCTGGACAGGGTACCCTTATTCACCCCTCCACTTT.

In DNA form, the CDR3 reads TGTGCCAGCAGGCCGCGGGGTGGGGCCAACTATGGCTACACCTTC. It specifies CASRPRGGANYGYTF. The V gene is TRBV27, the J gene TRBJ1-2; TRBD1 might be the D (5 bases). V lost 6 bases, J lost 2 bases, and 16 bases lay in between. Germline V gives CDR1 MNHEY, CDR2 SMNVEV (reference sequence). This CDR3 region has 15 residues.

This rearrangement joins TRBV9 to TRBJ2-1, with TRBD2 identical over 8 bases. Per germline, CDR1 SGDLS and CDR2 YYNGEE. Trimming cost V 3 bases and J 6 bases; bases outside gene matches: 2. This CDR3 spans 13 amino acids. The CDR3 region is CASSASGGNEQFF. DNA for the CDR3: TGTGCCAGCAGCGCGAGCGGGGGCAATGAGCAGTTCTTC.

The rearrangement joins TRBV27 to TRBJ1-5; TRBD1 might be the D (6 bases). This CDR3 spans 15 amino acids. Germline loops: CDR1 MNHEY, CDR2 SMNVEV (reference sequence). With 3 bases removed from V and 5 bases from J, the gap between germline ends came to 14 bases. Here the CDR3 reads CASSFRSGADQPQHF. The CDR3 DNA is TGTGCCAGCAGTTTCAGGTCAGGGGCGGATCAGCCCCAGCATTTT.

This rearrangement joins TRBV6-5 to TRBJ1-1, with D possibly matching TRBD1 (6 bases). V was trimmed by 10 bases and J by 1 base, leaving 10 bases between them. The CDR3 sequence is 12 residues long. Germline V gene lookup returns CDR1 MNHEY and CDR2 SVGAGI. CDR3: CAKTGQNTEAFF. The CDR3 nucleotides are TGTGCCAAAACGGGACAGAACACTGAAGCTTTCTTT.

V is TRBV6-1 and J is TRBJ1-1; D is perhaps TRBD1 (5 bases). This CDR3 has 14 residues. Trimming took off 2 bases at V and 1 base at J, with 8 bases between the two ends. CDR1 is MNHNS and CDR2 is SASEGT in the germline V gene. Here the CDR3 reads CASSEYQGNTEAFF. The CDR3 coding sequence is TGTGCCAGCAGTGAATATCAGGGGAACACTGAAGCTTTCTTT.

V usage is TRBV5-3 and J usage is TRBJ1-2; D gene ambiguous. TRBV5-3 is annotated as an ORF whose role is uncertain. The CDR3 consists of 16 residues. V was shortened by 2 bases and J by 5 bases, with 19 bases between the two germline ends. The CDR3 DNA is TGTGCCAGAAGCTTCAGGCGGAGGACGGTGAATTATGGCTACACCTTC. It specifies CARSFRRRTVNYGYTF.

The chain employs TRBV12-3 or TRBV12-4 and TRBJ2-2, with TRBD1 as a possible D gene (6 bases). This CDR3 has 13 amino acids. With 7 bases removed from V and 4 bases from J, the gap between germline ends came to 10 bases. The CDR3 DNA reads TGTGCCAGCACCTTAGGGGGCACCGGGGAGCTGTTTTTT. The encoded protein is CASTLGGTGELFF.

The rearrangement links TRBV28 to TRBJ2-1, with 8 bases matching TRBD1. V trimming: 4 bases; J trimming: 9 bases; junction bases outside the gene matches: 2. Looked up from germline, CDR1 is MDHEN and CDR2 is SYDVKM. The CDR3 spans 12 residues. CDR3 coding DNA: TGTGCCAGCAGTTCAGGGGGCTTTGAGCAGTTCTTC. Translated: CASSSGGFEQFF.